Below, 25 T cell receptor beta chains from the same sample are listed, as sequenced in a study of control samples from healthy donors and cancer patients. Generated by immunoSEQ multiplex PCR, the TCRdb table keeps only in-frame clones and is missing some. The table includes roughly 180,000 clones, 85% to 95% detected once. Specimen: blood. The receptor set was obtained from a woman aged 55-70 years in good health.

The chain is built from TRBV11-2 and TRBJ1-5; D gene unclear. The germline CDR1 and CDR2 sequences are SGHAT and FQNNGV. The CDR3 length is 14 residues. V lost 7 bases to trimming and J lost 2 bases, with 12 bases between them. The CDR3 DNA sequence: TGTGCCAGCACCCGGGTAGTTCGCAATCAGCCCCAGCATTTT. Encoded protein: CASTRVVRNQPQHF.

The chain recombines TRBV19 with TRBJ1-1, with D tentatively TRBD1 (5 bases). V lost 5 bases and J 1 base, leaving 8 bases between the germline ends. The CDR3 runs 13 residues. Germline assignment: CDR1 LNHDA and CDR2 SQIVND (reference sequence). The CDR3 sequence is CASSEGENTEAFF. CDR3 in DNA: TGTGCCAGTAGTGAAGGGGAGAACACTGAAGCTTTCTTT.

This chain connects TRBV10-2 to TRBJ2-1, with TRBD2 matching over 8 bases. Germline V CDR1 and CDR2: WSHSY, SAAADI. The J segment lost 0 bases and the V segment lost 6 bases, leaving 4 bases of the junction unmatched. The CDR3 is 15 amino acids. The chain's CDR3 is CASRPSGGSYNEQFF. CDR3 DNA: TGCGCCAGCAGACCGAGCGGGGGCTCCTACAATGAGCAGTTCTTC.

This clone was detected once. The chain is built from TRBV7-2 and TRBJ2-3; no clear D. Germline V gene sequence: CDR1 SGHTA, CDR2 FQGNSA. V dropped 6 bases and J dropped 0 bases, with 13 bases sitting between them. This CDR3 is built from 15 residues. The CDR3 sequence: CASSLNYGSTDTQYF. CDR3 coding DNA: TGTGCCAGCAGTTTAAATTACGGGAGCACAGATACGCAGTATTTT. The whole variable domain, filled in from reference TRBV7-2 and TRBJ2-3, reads GAGVSQSPSNKVTEKGKDVELRCDPISGHTALYWYRQSLGQGLEFLIYFQGNSAPDKSGLPSDRFSAERTGGSVSTLTIQRTQQEDSAVYLCASSLNYGSTDTQYFGPGTRLTVL.

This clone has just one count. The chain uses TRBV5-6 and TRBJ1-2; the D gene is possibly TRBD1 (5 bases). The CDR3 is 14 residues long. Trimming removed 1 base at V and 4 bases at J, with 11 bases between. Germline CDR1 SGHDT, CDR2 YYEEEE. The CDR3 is CASSLKQGSYGYTF. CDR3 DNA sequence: TGTGCCAGCAGCTTGAAGCAGGGATCCTATGGCTACACCTTC.

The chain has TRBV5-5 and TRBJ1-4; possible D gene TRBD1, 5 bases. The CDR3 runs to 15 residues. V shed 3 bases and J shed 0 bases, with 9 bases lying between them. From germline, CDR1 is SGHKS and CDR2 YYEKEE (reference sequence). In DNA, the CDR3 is TGTGCCAGCAGCTCAACAGGAGCAACTAATGAAAAACTGTTTTTT. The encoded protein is CASSSTGATNEKLFF. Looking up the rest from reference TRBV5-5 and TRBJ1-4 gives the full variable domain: DAGVTQSPTHLIKTRGQQVTLRCSPISGHKSVSWYQQVLGQGPQFIFQYYEKEERGRGNFPDRFSARQFPNYSSELNVNALLLGDSALYLCASSSTGATNEKLFFGSGTQLSVL.

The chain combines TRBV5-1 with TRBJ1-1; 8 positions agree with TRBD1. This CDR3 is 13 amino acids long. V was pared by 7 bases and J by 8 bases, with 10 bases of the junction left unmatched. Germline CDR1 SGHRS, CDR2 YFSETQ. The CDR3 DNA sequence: TGCGCCAGCGCCAACGACAGGGACAGGGAAGCTTTCTTT. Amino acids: CASANDRDREAFF.

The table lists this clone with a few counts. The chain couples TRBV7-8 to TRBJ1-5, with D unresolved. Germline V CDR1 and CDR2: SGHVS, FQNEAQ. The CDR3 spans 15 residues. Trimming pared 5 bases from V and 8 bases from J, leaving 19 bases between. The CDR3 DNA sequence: TGTGCCAGCAGCCTACAGACCGGGCGCCGCGAGCCCCAGCATTTT. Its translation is CASSLQTGRREPQHF.

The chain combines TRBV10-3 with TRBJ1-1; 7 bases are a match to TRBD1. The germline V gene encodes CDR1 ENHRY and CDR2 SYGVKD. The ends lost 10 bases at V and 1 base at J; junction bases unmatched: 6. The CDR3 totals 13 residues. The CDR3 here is CASEDRWNTEAFF. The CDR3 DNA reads TGTGCCAGTGAGGACAGGTGGAACACTGAAGCTTTCTTT.

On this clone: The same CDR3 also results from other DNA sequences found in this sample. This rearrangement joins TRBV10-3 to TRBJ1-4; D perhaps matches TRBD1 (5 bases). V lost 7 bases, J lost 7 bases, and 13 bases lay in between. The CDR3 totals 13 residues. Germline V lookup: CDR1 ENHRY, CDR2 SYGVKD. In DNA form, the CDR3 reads TGTGCCATCAATTCAGGGATTGGTGAAAAACTGTTTTTT. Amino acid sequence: CAINSGIGEKLFF.

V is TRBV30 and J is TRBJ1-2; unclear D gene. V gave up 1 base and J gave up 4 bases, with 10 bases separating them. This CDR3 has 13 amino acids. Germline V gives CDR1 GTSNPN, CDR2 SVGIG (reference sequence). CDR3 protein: CAWSEFEGYGYTF. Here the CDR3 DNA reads TGTGCCTGGAGTGAATTTGAAGGCTATGGCTACACCTTC.

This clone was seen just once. The CDR3 bases are TGTGCCAGTAGCAACCTTGCCGGGACAGGGGATAGAGACACTGAAGCTTTCTTT. The encoded protein is CASSNLAGTGDRDTEAFF. The V and J genes are TRBV19 and TRBJ1-1; TRBD1 aligns across 10 bases. CDR1 LNHDA and CDR2 SQIVND come from the germline V gene (reference sequence). The V gene end was trimmed by 6 bases and the J gene end by 3 bases; junction bases not matched to a gene: 16. This CDR3 has 18 residues.

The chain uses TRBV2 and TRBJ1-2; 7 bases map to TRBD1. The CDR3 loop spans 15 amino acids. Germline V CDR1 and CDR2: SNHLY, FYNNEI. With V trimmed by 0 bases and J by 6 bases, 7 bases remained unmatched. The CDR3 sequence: CASSEAGQARNGYTF. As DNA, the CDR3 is TGTGCCAGCAGTGAAGCCGGACAGGCCCGGAATGGCTACACCTTC.

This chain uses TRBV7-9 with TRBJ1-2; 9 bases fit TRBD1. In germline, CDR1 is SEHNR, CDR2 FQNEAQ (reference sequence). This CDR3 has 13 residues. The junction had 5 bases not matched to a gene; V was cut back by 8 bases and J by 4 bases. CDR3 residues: CASRGQGTYGYTF. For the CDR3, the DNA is TGTGCCAGCCGAGGACAGGGGACCTATGGCTACACCTTC.

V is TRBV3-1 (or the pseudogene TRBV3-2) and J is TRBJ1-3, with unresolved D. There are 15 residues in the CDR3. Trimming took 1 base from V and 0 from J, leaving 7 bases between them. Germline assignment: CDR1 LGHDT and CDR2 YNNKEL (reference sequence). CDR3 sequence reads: CASSQVGSSGNTIYF. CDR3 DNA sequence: TGTGCCAGCAGCCAAGTCGGCAGCTCTGGAAACACCATATATTTT.

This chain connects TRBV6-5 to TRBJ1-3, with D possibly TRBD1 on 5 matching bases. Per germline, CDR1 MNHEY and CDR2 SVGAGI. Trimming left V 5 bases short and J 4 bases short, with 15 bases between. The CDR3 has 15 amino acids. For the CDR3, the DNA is TGTGCCAGCAGTCACAGAGGGGTGGCAGGAAACACCATATATTTT. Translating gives CASSHRGVAGNTIYF.

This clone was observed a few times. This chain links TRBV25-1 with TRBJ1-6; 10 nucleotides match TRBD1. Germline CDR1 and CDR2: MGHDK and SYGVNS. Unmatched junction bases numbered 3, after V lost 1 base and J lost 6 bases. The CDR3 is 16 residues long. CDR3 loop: CASSESTGGRNSPLHF. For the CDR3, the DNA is TGTGCCAGCAGTGAATCGACAGGGGGCCGTAATTCACCCCTCCACTTT.

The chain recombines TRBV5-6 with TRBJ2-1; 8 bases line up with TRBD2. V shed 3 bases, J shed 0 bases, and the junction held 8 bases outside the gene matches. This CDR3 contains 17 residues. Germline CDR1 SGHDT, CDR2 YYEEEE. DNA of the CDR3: TGTGCCAGCAGCTGGGGACTAGTTATCAGCTCCTACAATGAGCAGTTCTTC. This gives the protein CASSWGLVISSYNEQFF.

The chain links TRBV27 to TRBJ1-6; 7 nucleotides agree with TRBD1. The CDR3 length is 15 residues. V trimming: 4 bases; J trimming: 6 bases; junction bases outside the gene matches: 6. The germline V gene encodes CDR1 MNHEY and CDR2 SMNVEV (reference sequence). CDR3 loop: CASSSGTAVNSPLHF. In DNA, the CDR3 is TGTGCCAGCAGTTCCGGGACAGCAGTTAATTCACCCCTCCACTTT.

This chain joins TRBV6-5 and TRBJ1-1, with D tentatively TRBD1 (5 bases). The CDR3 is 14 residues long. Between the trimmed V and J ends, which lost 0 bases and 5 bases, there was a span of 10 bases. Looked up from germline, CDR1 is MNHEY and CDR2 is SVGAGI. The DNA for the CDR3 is TGTGCCAGCAGTTACTCCTTGGGGGATACTGAAGCTTTCTTT. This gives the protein CASSYSLGDTEAFF.

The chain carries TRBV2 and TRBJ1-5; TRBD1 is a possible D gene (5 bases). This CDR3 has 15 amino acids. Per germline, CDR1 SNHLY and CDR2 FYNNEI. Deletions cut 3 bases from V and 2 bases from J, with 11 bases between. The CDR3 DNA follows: TGTGCCAGCAGTGAGGGATCGGGGGGCAATCAGCCCCAGCATTTT. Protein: CASSEGSGGNQPQHF.

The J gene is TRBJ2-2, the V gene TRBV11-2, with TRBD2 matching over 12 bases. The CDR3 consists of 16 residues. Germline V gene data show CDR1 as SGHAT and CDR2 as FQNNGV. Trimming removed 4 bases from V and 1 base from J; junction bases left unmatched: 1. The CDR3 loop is CASSSLAGGNTGELFF. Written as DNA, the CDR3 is TGTGCCAGCAGCTCACTAGCGGGGGGGAACACCGGGGAGCTGTTTTTT.

CDR3 loop: CASSQFNINSPLHF. CDR3 DNA sequence: TGTGCCAGCTCACAGTTTAATATTAATTCACCCCTCCACTTT. This rearrangement joins TRBV18 to TRBJ1-6; D uncertain. With 4 bases removed from V and 6 bases from J, the gap between germline ends came to 10 bases. Germline CDR1 and CDR2: KGHSH and LQKENI. The CDR3 totals 14 residues. The full variable domain, with the rest looked up from reference TRBV18 and TRBJ1-6, is NAGVMQNPRHLVRRRGQEARLRCSPMKGHSHVYWYRQLPEEGLKFMVYLQKENIIDESGMPKERFSAEFPKEGPSILRIQQVVRGDSAAYFCASSQFNINSPLHFGNGTRLTVT.

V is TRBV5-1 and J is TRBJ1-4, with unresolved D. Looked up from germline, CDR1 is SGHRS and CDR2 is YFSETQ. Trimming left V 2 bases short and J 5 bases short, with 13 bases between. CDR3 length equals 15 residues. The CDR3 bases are TGCGCCAGCAGCTTAGGAGTTCAGGCCAATGAAAAACTGTTTTTT. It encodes CASSLGVQANEKLFF. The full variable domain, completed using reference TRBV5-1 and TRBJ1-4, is KAGVTQTPRYLIKTRGQQVTLSCSPISGHRSVSWYQQTPGQGLQFLFEYFSETQRNKGNFPGRFSGRQFSNSRSEMNVSTLELGDSALYLCASSLGVQANEKLFFGSGTQLSVL.

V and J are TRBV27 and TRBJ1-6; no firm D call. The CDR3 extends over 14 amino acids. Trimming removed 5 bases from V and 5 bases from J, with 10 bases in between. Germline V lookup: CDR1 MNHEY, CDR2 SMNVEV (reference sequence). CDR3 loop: CASSPLLDNSPLHF. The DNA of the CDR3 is TGTGCCAGCAGTCCACTTCTCGATAATTCACCCCTCCACTTT.